This T cell receptor (beta chain) was captured by sequencing in a study of control samples from healthy donors and cancer patients (dated by TCRdb to the early 2020s). A note on this clone: The clone's antigen remains unknown. There are no base qualities to consult, and no much larger clone falls within one base.

Libraries were constructed by the immunoSEQ multiplex PCR assay. In TCRdb, the immuneACCESS table is reduced to in-frame sequences with V and J assigned. These tables do not hold every clone; where another copy was compared, an unresolved V gene accounts for under half, and the others remain unexplained. This sample has under 450,000 clones in its table, and approximately 92% of those were observed once. 6% to 7% of the sample is in the top ten clones. Measured from the cysteine to the phenylalanine, the CDR3 is 13 residues long. This entry keeps only the CDR3 DNA: 39 bases, framed from base 1. CDR1 and CDR2, per the germline V gene (reference sequence), are MNHEY and SMNVEV. V gives up 0 bases and J gives up 6 bases, and the segment between their germline ends measures 9 bases.

The TCR sequence derives from a man aged 40-49 years with head and neck cancer. In this chain, TRBV27 is recombined with TRBJ2-7, with no D gene named confidently. Source material: PBMCs. The sequenced DNA is TGTGCCAGCAGTTTATCGGTTCTGACCGAGCAGTACTTC. The translation is CASSLSVLTEQYF.